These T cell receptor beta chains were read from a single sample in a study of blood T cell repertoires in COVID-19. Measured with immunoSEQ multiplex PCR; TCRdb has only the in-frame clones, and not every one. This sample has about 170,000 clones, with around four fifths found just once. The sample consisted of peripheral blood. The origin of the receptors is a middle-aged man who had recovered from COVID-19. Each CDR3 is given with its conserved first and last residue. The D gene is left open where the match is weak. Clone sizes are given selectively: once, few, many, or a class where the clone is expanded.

DNA: TGTGCCAGCAGCCGTCTACAGGGCACCGGGGAGCTGTTTTTT; CDR3: CASSRLQGTGELFF; D: .; length: 14; size: .; V: TRBV13; J: TRBJ2-2
DNA: TGTGCCAGCAGCCTTCTCCAAAGACAGGGGAGCTACGAGCAGTACTTC; CDR3: CASSLLQRQGSYEQYF; D: TRBD1; length: 16; size: .; V: TRBV6-2/TRBV6-3; J: TRBJ2-7
DNA: TGTGCCAGCAGCTTGCCGTGGCGGATGCCGGTGTACAATGAGCAGTTCTTC; CDR3: CASSLPWRMPVYNEQFF; D: .; length: 17; size: .; V: TRBV5-4; J: TRBJ2-1
DNA: TGTGCCAGCAGCTTGACTAGCGGGAGGGCCGAAGAGACCCAGTACTTC; CDR3: CASSLTSGRAEETQYF; D: TRBD2; length: 16; size: .; V: TRBV5-6; J: TRBJ2-5
DNA: TGTGCCAGCAGTTTAAGACAGGGCCGCAATCAGCCCCAGCATTTT; CDR3: CASSLRQGRNQPQHF; D: TRBD1; length: 15; size: .; V: TRBV6-6; J: TRBJ1-5
DNA: TGTGCCAGTAGTATAGATCTCCTAGACAGCCACTTCTACACCTTC; CDR3: CASSIDLLDSHFYTF; D: .; length: 15; size: few; V: TRBV19; J: TRBJ1-2
DNA: TGTGCCAGCAGCAAAGCGGCCCGGGAAACTGAGATCGGGGAGCTGTTTTTT; CDR3: CASSKAARETEIGELFF; D: .; length: 17; size: .; V: TRBV7-3; J: TRBJ2-2
DNA: TGTGCCAGCAGCTTATGGCTGAAACAAGAGACCCAGTACTTC; CDR3: CASSLWLKQETQYF; D: .; length: 14; size: .; V: TRBV5-4; J: TRBJ2-5
DNA: TGTGCCAGCAGTTACTCGAGCCAAGAGACCCAGTACTTC; CDR3: CASSYSSQETQYF; D: .; length: 13; size: .; V: TRBV6-2/TRBV6-3; J: TRBJ2-5
DNA: TGCGCCAGCAGCCAACCGGGACACAGCTCCTACAATGAGCAGTTCTTC; CDR3: CASSQPGHSSYNEQFF; D: .; length: 16; size: .; V: TRBV4-1; J: TRBJ2-1
DNA: TGTGCCAGCCGGAACACCGGGGAGCTGTTTTTT; CDR3: CASRNTGELFF; D: .; length: 11; size: .; V: TRBV27; J: TRBJ2-2
DNA: TGTGCCAGCAGCGTAGTCGCAGATAACTATGGCTACACCTTC; CDR3: CASSVVADNYGYTF; D: .; length: 14; size: .; V: TRBV9; J: TRBJ1-2
DNA: TGTGCCAGCAACATCAGAGCGGCTTGGGAGACCCAGTACTTC; CDR3: CASNIRAAWETQYF; D: .; length: 14; size: once; V: TRBV7-2; J: TRBJ2-5
DNA: TGCGCCAGCAGCCCCGGGGCGGGGGGGCATAGAGATACGCAGTATTTT; CDR3: CASSPGAGGHRDTQYF; D: TRBD2; length: 16; size: .; V: TRBV4-3; J: TRBJ2-3
DNA: TGTGCCAGCTCACCACAGCCCTTATATCAAGAGACCCAGTACTTC; CDR3: CASSPQPLYQETQYF; D: .; length: 15; size: .; V: TRBV18; J: TRBJ2-5
DNA: TGTGCCAGCAGCCCGACAACAGGGCTTCCCAATCAGCCCCAGCATTTT; CDR3: CASSPTTGLPNQPQHF; D: .; length: 16; size: .; V: TRBV7-2; J: TRBJ1-5
DNA: TGTGCCAGCAGCGGCTCTTCTGGGACCCAGTACTTC; CDR3: CASSGSSGTQYF; D: .; length: 12; size: .; V: TRBV7-2; J: TRBJ2-5
DNA: TGTGCCAGCAGCTCCACAGGGGGGATCAATCAGCCCCAGCATTTT; CDR3: CASSSTGGINQPQHF; D: TRBD1; length: 15; size: .; V: TRBV5-5; J: TRBJ1-5
DNA: TGTGCCAGCAGTGAGACCGCAGGCTTAGAGCAGTACTTC; CDR3: CASSETAGLEQYF; D: .; length: 13; size: .; V: TRBV25-1; J: TRBJ2-7
DNA: TGTGCCAGCAGTTTCTCTGGGAGGAATGAGCAGTTCTTC; CDR3: CASSFSGRNEQFF; D: .; length: 13; size: few; V: TRBV27; J: TRBJ2-1
DNA: TGTGCCAGCAGTCCCCTCCCCGGGACTAGCGGGGGGGCCGTGACAGATACGCAGTATTTT; CDR3: CASSPLPGTSGGAVTDTQYF; D: TRBD2; length: 20; size: .; V: TRBV28; J: TRBJ2-3
DNA: TGCGCCAGCAGCATTCAAGACAGGTTGGGCTATGGCTACACCTTC; CDR3: CASSIQDRLGYGYTF; D: .; length: 15; size: .; V: TRBV5-1; J: TRBJ1-2
DNA: TGTGCCAGCACCCGCGGGGGAGATGAAAAACTGTTTTTT; CDR3: CASTRGGDEKLFF; D: .; length: 13; size: .; V: TRBV7-9; J: TRBJ1-4
DNA: TGTGCCAGCACCGGGGGGATCAATCAGCCCCAGCATTTT; CDR3: CASTGGINQPQHF; D: .; length: 13; size: .; V: TRBV28; J: TRBJ1-5
DNA: TGCGCCAGCAGCCCAAGATATAGCGGGACCTACAATGAGCAGTTCTTC; CDR3: CASSPRYSGTYNEQFF; D: TRBD2; length: 16; size: .; V: TRBV4-3; J: TRBJ2-1
DNA: TGTGCCAGCAGCCCACACTCTAGGGGGGGGAACACTGAAGCTTTCTTT; CDR3: CASSPHSRGGNTEAFF; D: .; length: 16; size: .; V: TRBV9; J: TRBJ1-1
DNA: TGCGCCAGCAGCCTGTCGTCGACAGGCCCCCGGGGCGGCTATGGCTACACCTTC; CDR3: CASSLSSTGPRGGYGYTF; D: .; length: 18; size: .; V: TRBV5-1; J: TRBJ1-2
DNA: TGTGCCAGTAGTCCCCAGGACACAGATACGCAGTATTTT; CDR3: CASSPQDTDTQYF; D: .; length: 13; size: .; V: TRBV19; J: TRBJ2-3
DNA: TGTGCCAGCACGGGCCCTGGCGGGGGACAAGAGACCCAGTACTTC; CDR3: CASTGPGGGQETQYF; D: TRBD2; length: 15; size: .; V: TRBV6-5; J: TRBJ2-5
DNA: TGTGCCAGCAGCTTGGAACCGGGACAGGGGGGCGCCGAGCAGTACTTC; CDR3: CASSLEPGQGGAEQYF; D: TRBD1; length: 16; size: .; V: TRBV5-4; J: TRBJ2-7
DNA: TGCAGTGCCCATACATCGGAGACCCAGTACTTC; CDR3: CSAHTSETQYF; D: .; length: 11; size: .; V: TRBV20-1; J: TRBJ2-5
DNA: TGCGCCAGCAGCTTGGGGACTAGCGGTTACAATGAGCAGTTCTTC; CDR3: CASSLGTSGYNEQFF; D: TRBD2; length: 15; size: .; V: TRBV5-1; J: TRBJ2-1
DNA: TGTGCCAGTCGGAAAGGAGGGAGAGGTGGAAACACCATATATTTT; CDR3: CASRKGGRGGNTIYF; D: .; length: 15; size: .; V: TRBV19; J: TRBJ1-3
DNA: TGTGCCAGCAGTGCGGCTAGCGGGGGGAACTCTAACACAGATACGCAGTATTTT; CDR3: CASSAASGGNSNTDTQYF; D: TRBD2; length: 18; size: .; V: TRBV6-1; J: TRBJ2-3
DNA: TGCGCCAGCAGCCGGGGACTAGCGGGAGAGACCCAGTACTTC; CDR3: CASSRGLAGETQYF; D: TRBD2; length: 14; size: .; V: TRBV4-3; J: TRBJ2-5
DNA: TGTGCCAGCAGTGTACAGAACACCGGGGAGCTGTTTTTT; CDR3: CASSVQNTGELFF; D: .; length: 13; size: .; V: TRBV6-4; J: TRBJ2-2
DNA: TGTGCCACCATAGGAGATTCCTATAATTCACCCCTCCACTTT; CDR3: CATIGDSYNSPLHF; D: .; length: 14; size: .; V: TRBV10-3; J: TRBJ1-6
DNA: TGCAGTGCGCGGGGTTCCTACGAGCAGTACTTC; CDR3: CSARGSYEQYF; D: .; length: 11; size: .; V: TRBV20-1; J: TRBJ2-7
DNA: TGTGCCAGCAGTGAGGGACAGGGATGGTATGGCTACACCTTC; CDR3: CASSEGQGWYGYTF; D: TRBD1; length: 14; size: .; V: TRBV6-1; J: TRBJ1-2
DNA: TGTGCCAGCAGCCAAACCGGGACTAGCGGGAGTTCATCGCCAGATACGCAGTATTTT; CDR3: CASSQTGTSGSSSPDTQYF; D: TRBD2; length: 19; size: .; V: TRBV3-1/TRBV3-2; J: TRBJ2-3
DNA: TGTGACAGCAGTGAATGGCCGGGGAACACTGAAGCTTTCTTT; CDR3: CDSSEWPGNTEAFF; D: .; length: 14; size: .; V: TRBV6-1; J: TRBJ1-1
DNA: TGTGCCAGCAGTCCCACTAGACTACGCAGGGGCTACACCTTC; CDR3: CASSPTRLRRGYTF; D: .; length: 14; size: .; V: TRBV6-5; J: TRBJ1-2
DNA: TGTGCCAGCAGCCAAGGACTCTCACCTACCGGGCAGTACTTC; CDR3: CASSQGLSPTGQYF; D: .; length: 14; size: once; V: TRBV3-1/TRBV3-2; J: TRBJ2-7
DNA: TGTGCCAGTAGTATAGATTCCGGGGGCAATCAGCCCCAGCATTTT; CDR3: CASSIDSGGNQPQHF; D: .; length: 15; size: few; V: TRBV19; J: TRBJ1-5
DNA: TGTGCCAGCAGCTTATTTAGCGGGGGAGATACGCAGTATTTT; CDR3: CASSLFSGGDTQYF; D: TRBD2; length: 14; size: .; V: TRBV7-3; J: TRBJ2-3
DNA: TGTGCCAGCAGCTTAGACTTGGGACTAGCGGGAGGTCATACGCAGTATTTT; CDR3: CASSLDLGLAGGHTQYF; D: TRBD2; length: 17; size: .; V: TRBV7-9; J: TRBJ2-3
DNA: TGTGCCAGTAGTCCTCGGACAGGGGGGGACTATGGCTACACCTTC; CDR3: CASSPRTGGDYGYTF; D: TRBD1; length: 15; size: .; V: TRBV19; J: TRBJ1-2